A single sample is the source of the 5 T cell receptor beta chains below, sequenced in a study of blood T cell repertoires in COVID-19. Only in-frame clones appear in the TCRdb table, and some are missing; sequencing was by immunoSEQ multiplex PCR. Of a few hundred thousand clones in the sample, approximately 88% were seen once. Sequencing was performed on peripheral blood. These receptors all stem from a woman between 45 and 65 years old with COVID-19, enrolled during active disease.

This chain uses TRBV10-3 with TRBJ1-1; D possibly corresponds to TRBD1 (6 bases). Germline-derived CDR1 and CDR2 are ENHRY and SYGVKD. CDR3 length: 14 residues. Trimming cost V 5 bases and J 1 base, with 11 bases left between them. CDR3 sequence reads: CAISPQGQNTEAFF. The CDR3 nucleotides read TGTGCCATCAGTCCACAGGGACAGAACACTGAAGCTTTCTTT.

The chain has TRBV18 and TRBJ1-1; D remains ambiguous. The V and J ends lost 2 bases and 0 bases respectively, with 13 bases between them. Germline CDR1 and CDR2: KGHSH and LQKENI. This CDR3 has 16 residues. The CDR3 sequence: CASSPGSGLLNTEAFF. The CDR3 region has the DNA TGTGCCAGCTCACCAGGATCCGGACTTTTGAACACTGAAGCTTTCTTT.

The CDR3 DNA reads TGTGCCAGCAGCTTAGCGCACGGGTGGGACGGGACAAGGCAGCCCCAGCATTTT. Translated, it gives CASSLAHGWDGTRQPQHF. The genes are TRBV7-8 and TRBJ1-5; TRBD1 might be the D (6 bases). Trimming stripped 0 bases from V and 7 bases from J, with 22 bases between. The germline V gene encodes CDR1 SGHVS and CDR2 FQNEAQ. This CDR3 is built from 18 residues.

The CDR3 spells CASSLKGGPRDTQYF. The CDR3 DNA is TGTGCCAGCAGCTTGAAGGGGGGGCCAAGAGATACGCAGTATTTT. The chain uses TRBV7-2 and TRBJ2-3, with a tentative D call TRBD2 (7 bases). V was clipped by 3 bases and J by 5 bases, with 15 bases between them. Germline V gives CDR1 SGHTA, CDR2 FQGNSA. The CDR3 covers 15 residues.

The table lists this clone with a count of one. V is TRBV10-3 and J is TRBJ1-3; no clear D. CDR1 is ENHRY and CDR2 is SYGVKD in the germline V gene. V lost 0 bases, J lost 4 bases, and 7 bases lay in between. There are 14 residues in the CDR3. CDR3 sequence reads: CAISESAVGNTIYF. The CDR3 region has the DNA TGTGCCATCAGTGAGTCGGCCGTGGGAAACACCATATATTTT.